Detailed here is one T cell receptor (beta chain). Its antigen is currently not known. Base qualities are not at hand, and no much larger clone is one base apart. The intended sense of this specimen's time point label: week 11, during vaccination. A 20-mer mutant IDH1 peptide at 300 micrograms in Montanide made up each vaccine dose, which was injected subcutaneously together with topical imiquimod. All donors had newly diagnosed IDH1-mutant astrocytomas of WHO grade 3 or 4 that showed loss of nuclear ATRX. The samples were drawn from NOA16, a multicentre, single-arm, open-label phase I trial in Germany that tested a mutant IDH1 peptide vaccine in humans for the first time. Genomic DNA for TCRB sequencing was extracted from EDTA blood using the DNeasy Blood and Tissue Kit. This sample stems from a study of a mutant IDH1 vaccine in newly diagnosed glioma (dated by TCRdb to 2020 to 2023). Some background on the complete study: Patients received eight vaccinations in weeks 1, 3, 5, 7, 11, 15, 19 and 23, corresponding to visits V03 through V10. Vaccination was initiated 4-6 weeks after radiotherapy alone, or concurrently with temozolomide cycles in the chemotherapy-containing groups. Of the roughly 34 treated patients, approximately 60% were male and approximately 40% were female, and the mean age was approximately 40 years. Prior to enrollment, standard therapy consisting of radiotherapy alone, temozolomide alone, or radiochemotherapy with temozolomide had been administered to patients, with the combination being received by most patients. Peripheral blood was collected at six visits: V03 (baseline), V05, V07, V10, V12 and V13. For exploratory analyses, some 24 treated patients had longitudinal TCRB deep sequencing done wherever samples were available. What the study reported, not specific to this receptor: It was noted by the authors that analyses of patient blood samples could not be reproduced owing to sample limitations. Changes in the top peripheral T cell clonotypes picked up by TCRB sequencing did not appear to be linked to pseudoprogression. Across multiple MHC alleles, vaccine-induced immune responses were seen in 85% to 95% of patients. Selection of PBMC samples for TCRB deep sequencing was based on availability.

The method was the immunoSEQ multiplex PCR assay. Rearranged TCR beta chain sequences were amplified with the hsTCRB Kit following the manufacturer's protocol. An Illumina MiSeq was used to sequence the TCRB libraries. Regarding the original processing steps: Demultiplexing, trimming and gene mapping were performed with the kit vendor's proprietary platform. Held by TCRdb, this immuneACCESS table contains in-frame sequences only and omits some clones. Under half of the omission traces to an unresolved V gene where checked; the cause of the rest is unknown. For V, J and clone size, that table is used; D and trimming come from the DNA. In this sample the table shows tens of thousands of clones, approximately 80% of which occur a single time. The ten biggest clones cover 3% to 4.5% of the sample. This sample comprised PBMCs, obtained from a glioma patient whose treatment included an IDH1 peptide vaccine. The receptor comes from a man under 40 with glioma.

At the DNA level, the sequence is TGCAGCGTTTCCCCATCCTTGACAGGGGGCCTGGAGACCCAGTACTTC. This encodes CSVSPSLTGGLETQYF. The V gene is TRBV29-1 and the J gene is TRBJ2-5, with 10 bases matching TRBD1. For CDR1 and CDR2, the germline V gene lists SQVTM and ANQGSEA. Trimming takes 5 bases off V and 5 bases off J; junction bases not matched to a gene: 14. Its CDR3 holds 16 amino acids, cysteine through phenylalanine. Just the 48-base CDR3 DNA is kept, in frame starting at base 1.